Listed below are T cell receptor beta chains from one sample, sequenced in a study of T cells in localized non-small cell lung cancer. Profiled with immunoSEQ multiplex PCR; TCRdb holds only in-frame clones, not every one. The sample yields 15,000 to 25,000 clones, around 90% seen once. Specimen: peripheral blood, collected before any cancer treatment. The receptor source for this set is a male donor aged 60 or older with stage I squamous cell lung carcinoma. CDR3s include the opening cysteine and the closing phenylalanine or tryptophan. The D gene is left open where the match is weak. Clone size is stated in some rows and not others, as once, few, many or a class when expanded.

NA	TRBV14	NA	TRBJ2-7	TGTGCCAGCAGCCAAGAAGCCGTCTCCTACGAGCAGTACTTC	CASSQEAVSYEQYF
NA	TRBV28	NA	TRBJ1-4	TGTGCCAGCAGTTTAGTAGGAGAAAAACTGTTTTTT	CASSLVGEKLFF
NA	TRBV28	NA	TRBJ2-1	TGTGCCAGCAGTCGACCAAGCGGAGGCTCCTACAATGAGCAGTTCTTC	CASSRPSGGSYNEQFF
NA	TRBV5-8	NA	TRBJ1-1	TGTGCCAGCAGCTCTAGAGTGAACACTGAAGCTTTCTTT	CASSSRVNTEAFF
NA	TRBV6-5	NA	TRBJ1-4	TGTGCCAGCAGTGAATATGAAAAACTGTTTTTT	CASSEYEKLFF
NA	TRBV2	NA	TRBJ2-1	TGTGCCAGCAGTGACTTGGGCAATGAGCAGTTCTTC	CASSDLGNEQFF
TRBD2	TRBV28	NA	TRBJ2-7	TGTGCCACCCACCTTAGCGGGAGCATCAACGAGCAGTACTTC	CATHLSGSINEQYF
NA	TRBV7-2	few	TRBJ1-1	TGTGCCAGCAGCTCTTTTCCCCGCGGGAAGAACACTGAAGCTTTCTTT	CASSSFPRGKNTEAFF
TRBD2	TRBV9	NA	TRBJ2-3	TGTGCCAGCAGCGTAGTAGCGGGAGACACAGATACGCAGTATTTT	CASSVVAGDTDTQYF
TRBD2	TRBV7-2	NA	TRBJ2-2	TGTGCCAGCAGCTTACAGCGGGATTCCGGGGAGCTGTTTTTT	CASSLQRDSGELFF
NA	TRBV5-1	NA	TRBJ2-2	TGCGCCAGCAGGGAGGAAACGATCGGGGAGCTGTTTTTT	CASREETIGELFF
NA	TRBV28	NA	TRBJ2-7	TGTGCCAGCAGGCAATCCGGACTAAGGGGGGACGAGCAGTACTTC	CASRQSGLRGDEQYF
NA	TRBV7-9	NA	TRBJ1-1	TGTGCCAGCAGCTTTGTTGAGAACACTGAAGCTTTCTTT	CASSFVENTEAFF
TRBD1	TRBV15	once	TRBJ1-2	TGTGCCACCAGGCAGCAGGGGGGCAGTAACTATGGCTACACCTTC	CATRQQGGSNYGYTF
NA	TRBV5-1	NA	TRBJ2-5	TGCGCCAGCAGCTTGGAACCGCCTCAAGAGACCCAGTACTTC	CASSLEPPQETQYF
TRBD1	TRBV6-5	NA	TRBJ1-2	TGTGCCAGCACGGACAGGAAGGACTATGGCTACACCTTC	CASTDRKDYGYTF
TRBD1	TRBV7-9	NA	TRBJ1-2	TGTGCCAGCAGCAACGCAATGGGACAGGACCTTCAGGGCTACACCTTC	CASSNAMGQDLQGYTF
NA	TRBV18	NA	TRBJ2-4	TGTGCCAGCTCACCCCTGGACGGACGCGGGACTCAAAACATTCAGTACTTC	CASSPLDGRGTQNIQYF
NA	TRBV7-6	NA	TRBJ2-2	TGTGCCAGCTCCGGACCGTTGAACACCGGGGAGCTGTTTTTT	CASSGPLNTGELFF
TRBD2	TRBV7-2	NA	TRBJ2-3	TGTGCCAGCAGCCCTCGGACTAGCGGGACAGATACGCAGTATTTT	CASSPRTSGTDTQYF
TRBD1	TRBV29-1	NA	TRBJ1-1	TGCAGCGCTAGGGACAGGGCAACTGAAGCTTTCTTT	CSARDRATEAFF
TRBD1	TRBV5-1	NA	TRBJ2-1	TGCGCCAGCAGCCCGGGGACAGTCAGTCGAGGCCGTGAGCAGTTCTTC	CASSPGTVSRGREQFF
NA	TRBV11-2	NA	TRBJ1-2	TGTGCCAGCAGCTTAGATAACGAGGGATCCCCTTATGGCTACACCTTC	CASSLDNEGSPYGYTF
NA	TRBV9	NA	TRBJ2-1	TGTGCCAGCAGCGTAGGTGAGGGTTTTGAGCAGTTCTTC	CASSVGEGFEQFF
TRBD1	TRBV16	NA	TRBJ2-1	TGTGCCAGCAGCCCTACCAGGGGGCGCAAGTTCTTC	CASSPTRGRKFF
TRBD2	TRBV9	once	TRBJ2-3	TGTGCCAGCAGCGCCGGACTAGCGGGAGCGTCGGGAGATACGCAGTATTTT	CASSAGLAGASGDTQYF
NA	TRBV28	NA	TRBJ2-3	TGTGCCAGCAGCAAGACTCCGGGGGCCGCAGATACGCAGTATTTT	CASSKTPGAADTQYF
NA	TRBV20-1	NA	TRBJ2-2	TGCAGTGCTAGAGGGCAGAGAAGGCTGTTTTTT	CSARGQRRLFF
TRBD1	TRBV19	NA	TRBJ1-1	TGTGCCAGTAGTATTCAGACCGGGACAGGGAATGCTTTCTTT	CASSIQTGTGNAFF
NA	TRBV6-4	NA	TRBJ2-3	TGTGCCAGCAGTGAACAGGGAAGCACAGATACGCAGTATTTT	CASSEQGSTDTQYF
TRBD2	TRBV12-5	NA	TRBJ2-1	TGTGCTAGTGGTCCAGGGACTAGCGGGAACAATGAGCAGTTCTTC	CASGPGTSGNNEQFF
TRBD2	TRBV27	NA	TRBJ2-7	TGTGCCAGCTCTCCCAGAGGGACTAGCGCTTACGAGCAGTACTTC	CASSPRGTSAYEQYF
NA	TRBV7-9	NA	TRBJ2-1	TGTGCCAGCAGCTTAGCCGGGAGTAGGTACAATGAGCAGTTCTTC	CASSLAGSRYNEQFF
NA	TRBV28	NA	TRBJ1-1	TGTGCCAGCAGTTTAAGACCTTCCCTCCGGGGGGCTTTCTTT	CASSLRPSLRGAFF
TRBD1	TRBV28	NA	TRBJ2-3	TGTGCCAGCAGACACTGGGACAGGGGGCGTGGAGATACGCAGTATTTT	CASRHWDRGRGDTQYF
NA	TRBV2	NA	TRBJ1-4	TGTGCCAGCAGCCGACAGCTTCCAACTAATGAAAAACTGTTTTTT	CASSRQLPTNEKLFF
TRBD1	TRBV7-2	NA	TRBJ2-7	TGTGCCAGCAGCTTAGCACAGGGGTACGAGCAGTACTTC	CASSLAQGYEQYF
NA	TRBV7-3	NA	TRBJ2-7	TGTGCCAGCAGCTTAATCGTGGGTTCCGAGCAGTACTTC	CASSLIVGSEQYF
NA	TRBV2	once	TRBJ2-7	TGTGCCAGCAGTGACGGATTGGCTCAAGAGCAGTACTTC	CASSDGLAQEQYF
NA	TRBV4-3	NA	TRBJ2-1	TGCGCCAGCAGCCTCGAGAGAGATTACAATGAGCAGTTCTTC	CASSLERDYNEQFF